These T cell receptor beta chains were read from a single sample in a study of T-cell reconstitution after alpha-beta-depleted transplantation in children. TCRdb used MiXCR to reprocess the PCR reads, holding one entry per CDR3 protein. This sample has approximately 130,000 distinct CDR3 sequences, with roughly 10% found just once. Sequenced here: PBMCs, mostly from graft donor cells, sampled 180 days after TCRalphabeta/CD19-depleted stem cell transplant. The receptor set was obtained from a girl less than two years old who had a stem cell transplant for combined immunodeficiency, so the T cells may come from the graft donor. Both conserved end residues are part of each CDR3.

CDR3 protein,V gene,J gene
CSARIFSTEAQYF,TRBV20-1,TRBJ2-5
CASSTWSGGTEAFF,TRBV11-2,TRBJ1-1
CAWSWSTGELFF,TRBV30,TRBJ2-2
CSARDRGFPLNQPQHF,TRBV20-1,TRBJ1-5
CASSQVGTGGMADTQYF,TRBV4-3,TRBJ2-3
CASSQVFNTEAFF,TRBV3-1,TRBJ1-1
CASSLGVLGKLAKNIQYF,TRBV7-8,TRBJ2-4
CSAIPGRIQETQYF,TRBV20-1,TRBJ2-5
CASGTGPYEQYF,TRBV27,TRBJ2-7
CASSLIPGTENEKLFF,TRBV5-5,TRBJ1-4
CSVVDGQKANYGYTF,TRBV29-1,TRBJ1-2
CATSDFHRSTNEKLFF,TRBV24-1,TRBJ1-4
CASSLPPGTGQETQYF,TRBV12-3/TRBV12-4,TRBJ2-5
CAWSVPGSSSYEQYF,TRBV30,TRBJ2-7
CASRPGGATAYQETQYF,TRBV7-9,TRBJ2-5
CAVAAGILGHTIYF,TRBV6-1,TRBJ1-3
CASSPTGNQPQHF,TRBV7-9,TRBJ1-5
CASSLIPPREETQYF,TRBV27,TRBJ2-5
CASSSTPPNYGYTF,TRBV6-5,TRBJ1-2
CASSFGAGRALYEQYF,TRBV12-3/TRBV12-4,TRBJ2-7
CASSLYSGRSYEQFF,TRBV5-5,TRBJ2-1
CASSQDAGVGETQYF,TRBV4-3,TRBJ2-5
CASSLLSSRTDTQYF,TRBV12-3/TRBV12-4,TRBJ2-3
CASSLDPVSPYNEQFF,TRBV11-2,TRBJ2-1
CSASFGLYSYNEQFF,TRBV20-1,TRBJ2-1
CASSRSDLGNQPQHF,TRBV19,TRBJ1-5
CASSLLGTGDEKLFF,TRBV5-1,TRBJ1-4
CSAGGGLAGRDAGDEQFF,TRBV20-1,TRBJ2-1
CSASRRFSYEQYF,TRBV20-1,TRBJ2-7
CSASGVGLSYEQYF,TRBV20-1,TRBJ2-7
CASSSRRQGAGYEQYF,TRBV11-3,TRBJ2-7
CASSQGTFYEQYF,TRBV14,TRBJ2-7
CASSPRKGPSSYNEQFF,TRBV5-1,TRBJ2-1
CASSTYVNTEAFF,TRBV5-8,TRBJ1-1
CASSPQGFIWSGRARSYEQYF,TRBV6-2/TRBV6-3,TRBJ2-7
CASSLSFSRPAYEQYF,TRBV27,TRBJ2-7
CASSRHTSYEQYF,TRBV12-3/TRBV12-4,TRBJ2-7
CASSLVAGGGYEQFF,TRBV7-2,TRBJ2-1
CATSRDGKGLGPRRETQYF,TRBV15,TRBJ2-5
CAISFRLPFEQYF,TRBV7-8,TRBJ2-7
CSVAQARLSYNEQFF,TRBV29-1,TRBJ2-1
CASSWSSYEQYF,TRBV5-6,TRBJ2-7
CASSPSGVLQYF,TRBV7-2,TRBJ2-7
CATSDLRRPSGRYEQFF,TRBV24-1,TRBJ2-1
CASSLNGGAAEQFF,TRBV12-3/TRBV12-4,TRBJ2-1
CSARKGGAGELFF,TRBV20-1,TRBJ2-2
CASSRDRGDYGYTF,TRBV11-2,TRBJ1-2
CASSFGSGADTQYF,TRBV5-1,TRBJ2-3
CASSPIRANNSPLHF,TRBV7-4,TRBJ1-6
CASSSGNTGELFF,TRBV28,TRBJ2-2
CASSYSVGGLDYEQYF,TRBV5-1,TRBJ2-7
CASRRRDNYNEQFF,TRBV5-1,TRBJ2-1
CASSSRDPLAQYF,TRBV12-3/TRBV12-4,TRBJ2-3
CASSQGGAYEQYF,TRBV27,TRBJ2-7
CASSATGVPLNEQFF,TRBV5-1,TRBJ2-1